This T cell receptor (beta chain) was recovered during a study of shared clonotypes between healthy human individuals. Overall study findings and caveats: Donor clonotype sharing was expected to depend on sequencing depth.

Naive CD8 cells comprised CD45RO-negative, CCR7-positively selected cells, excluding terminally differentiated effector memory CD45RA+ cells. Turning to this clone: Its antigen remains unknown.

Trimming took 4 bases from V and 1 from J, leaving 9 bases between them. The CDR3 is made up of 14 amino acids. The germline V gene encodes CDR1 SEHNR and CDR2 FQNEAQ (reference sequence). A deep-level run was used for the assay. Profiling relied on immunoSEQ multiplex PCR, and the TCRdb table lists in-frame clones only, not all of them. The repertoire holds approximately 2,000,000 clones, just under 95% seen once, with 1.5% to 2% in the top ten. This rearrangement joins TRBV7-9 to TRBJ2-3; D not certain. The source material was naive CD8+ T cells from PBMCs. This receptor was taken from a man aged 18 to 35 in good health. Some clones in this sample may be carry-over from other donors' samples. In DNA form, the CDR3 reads TGTGCCAGCAGCTCGGCGGACCGCACAGATACGCAGTATTTT. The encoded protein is CASSSADRTDTQYF.